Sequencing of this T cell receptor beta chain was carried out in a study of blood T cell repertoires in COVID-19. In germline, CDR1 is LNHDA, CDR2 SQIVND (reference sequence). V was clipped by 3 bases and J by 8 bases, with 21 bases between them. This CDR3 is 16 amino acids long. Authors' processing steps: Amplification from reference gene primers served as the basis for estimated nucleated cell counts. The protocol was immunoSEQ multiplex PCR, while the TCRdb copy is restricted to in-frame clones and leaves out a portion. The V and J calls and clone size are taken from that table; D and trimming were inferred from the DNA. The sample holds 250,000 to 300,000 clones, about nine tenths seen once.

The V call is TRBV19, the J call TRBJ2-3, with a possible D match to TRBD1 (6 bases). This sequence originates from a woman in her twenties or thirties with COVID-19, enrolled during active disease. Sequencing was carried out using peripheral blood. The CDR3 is CASSIRTALHPVTQYF. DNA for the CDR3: TGTGCCAGTAGTATCCGGACAGCCCTTCACCCCGTTACGCAGTATTTT.